One sample yielded the 23 T cell receptor beta chains listed below, sequenced in a study of T cell clusters in autoimmune cytopenias. Each sample's input was 250 to 300 ng genomic DNA, approximately 37,500 genome equivalents. TRB rearrangements were amplified by touch-down multiplex PCR with mixed TRB-A/B primers. With the multiplex PCR reads reprocessed, TCRdb shows one record per CDR3 protein and no DNA. In total, the table holds 9,500 to 15,000 distinct CDR3 sequences. Sample: peripheral blood. The receptors stem from a human donor with an autoimmune cytopenia or autoimmune hepatitis (not recorded which).

The chain uses TRBV18 and TRBJ2-2; lacking DNA, the TRBD1 call made by TCRdb goes unchecked. This CDR3 is 15 amino acids long. From germline, CDR1 is KGHSH and CDR2 LQKENI. The CDR3 sequence: CASSPDRVGTGELFF.

CDR3 sequence reads: CASSFRGPYEQYF. This rearrangement joins TRBV12-3 or TRBV12-4 to TRBJ2-7; as DNA is missing, the TRBD1 call by TCRdb cannot be tested. The CDR3 length is 13 residues.

Judged by frequency, this clonotype is medium-sized. The V call is TRBV19, the J call TRBJ2-3; the TCRdb call, TRBD1, lacks DNA for checking. Per the germline V gene, CDR1 is LNHDA and CDR2 is SQIVND (reference sequence). The CDR3 totals 15 residues. This chain's CDR3 is CASSRRTGATDTQYF. Using reference TRBV19 and TRBJ2-3 for the parts outside the CDR3, the full variable domain is DGGITQSPKYLFRKEGQNVTLSCEQNLNHDAMYWYRQDPGQGLRLIYYSQIVNDFQKGDIAEGYSVSREKKESFPLTVTSAQKNPTAFYLCASSRRTGATDTQYFGPGTRLTVL.

The J gene is TRBJ1-5, the V gene TRBV5-6. The CDR3 extends over 14 amino acids. Looked up from germline, CDR1 is SGHDT and CDR2 is YYEEEE. The CDR3 loop is CASSSRRMNQPQHF. The complete variable domain, with remaining parts taken from reference TRBV5-6 and TRBJ1-5, reads DAGVTQSPTHLIKTRGQQVTLRCSPKSGHDTVSWYQQALGQGPQFIFQYYEEEERQRGNFPDRFSGHQFPNYSSELNVNALLLGDSALYLCASSSRRMNQPQHFGDGTRLSIL.

V and J are TRBV30 and TRBJ2-2. The CDR3 covers 12 residues. From germline, CDR1 is GTSNPN and CDR2 SVGIG (reference sequence). CDR3 in amino acids: CAWRGNTGELFF.

The chain links TRBV29-1 to TRBJ1-2. Germline lookup yields CDR1 SQVTM and CDR2 ANQGSEA. The CDR3 is 13 amino acids. Here the CDR3 reads CSVSRVGFYGYTF.

This chain links TRBV5-6 with TRBJ1-2; TCRdb indicates TRBD1, and absent DNA this call remains unverified. Germline lookup yields CDR1 SGHDT and CDR2 YYEEEE. CDR3 size: 14 residues. Here the CDR3 reads CASSPRELRAGYTF.

This rearrangement joins TRBV5-4 to TRBJ2-1; the D call from TCRdb, TRBD1, cannot be confirmed without DNA. The CDR3 contains 14 residues. Germline values: CDR1 SGHNT, CDR2 YYREEE (reference sequence). The CDR3 protein is CASRDRSSYNEQFF.

This chain uses TRBV6-5 with TRBJ2-5. The CDR3 has 15 residues. The germline CDR1 and CDR2 sequences are MNHEY and SVGAGI. CDR3: CASSYSADGMETQYF.

The chain recombines TRBV19 with TRBJ1-5. The CDR3 runs to 15 residues. In germline, CDR1 is LNHDA, CDR2 SQIVND (reference sequence). CDR3 in amino acids: CASKDHRRLNQPQHF.

In terms of frequency, this clonotype is medium-sized. The chain combines TRBV19 with TRBJ2-3; the D call of TRBD1 rests on TCRdb alone, since no DNA is present to check it. This CDR3 region has 13 residues. In germline, CDR1 is LNHDA, CDR2 SQIVND (reference sequence). CDR3 loop: CATTDRSTDTQYF.

This chain links TRBV27 with TRBJ2-7; TCRdb's D gene call, TRBD1, goes unchecked for lack of DNA. CDR1 and CDR2 from the germline V gene are MNHEY and SMNVEV (reference sequence). The length of the CDR3 is 13 residues. CDR3 loop: CASSLGQTYEQYF.

The chain joins TRBV5-4 to TRBJ2-5; TCRdb lists TRBD1, though no DNA is available to test this call. Germline V lookup: CDR1 SGHNT, CDR2 YYREEE (reference sequence). CDR3 length: 15 amino acids. The CDR3 loop is CASSLKSQGVETQYF.

V is TRBV20-1 and J is TRBJ2-1; the D gene TCRdb calls, TRBD2, cannot be checked with no DNA. CDR1 and CDR2 from the germline V gene are DFQATT and SNEGSKA (reference sequence). CDR3 size: 13 residues. The CDR3 loop reads CSARSGGRYEQFF.

The V gene is TRBV6-1, the J gene TRBJ2-5; the D gene TCRdb calls, TRBD1, cannot be checked with no DNA. Germline assignment: CDR1 MNHNS and CDR2 SASEGT. There are 16 residues in the CDR3. CDR3 residues: CASRNGRTGSQETQYF.

The rearrangement uses TRBV12-3 or TRBV12-4 and TRBJ2-7; the TRBD1 assignment by TCRdb is unverifiable without DNA. There are 15 residues in the CDR3. This chain's CDR3 is CASSLGDRVVGEQYF.

According to its frequency, this clonotype is medium-sized. The gene calls are TRBV27 and TRBJ2-7; without DNA, the TCRdb call of TRBD2 cannot be checked. Germline CDR1 and CDR2: MNHEY and SMNVEV (reference sequence). There are 13 residues in the CDR3. The CDR3 is CASSPQGPGEQYF.

Frequency places this clonotype as medium-sized. The chain has TRBV29-1 and TRBJ2-3; there is no DNA to check the TCRdb D call of TRBD2. The CDR3 is 13 residues long. Germline V gene sequence: CDR1 SQVTM, CDR2 ANQGSEA. The chain's CDR3 is CSVESGTRGTQYF.

V usage is TRBV6-5 and J usage is TRBJ1-2; TCRdb proposes TRBD1, but this gene call is untestable without DNA. The CDR3 totals 13 residues. Germline CDR1 is MNHEY and CDR2 is SVGAGI. The CDR3 protein is CASTARQGIRYTF.

According to its frequency, this clonotype is medium-sized. V usage is TRBV5-5 and J usage is TRBJ2-2; TCRdb selects TRBD1, and the lack of DNA leaves this call unchecked. Per germline, CDR1 SGHKS and CDR2 YYEKEE (reference sequence). The CDR3 has 15 residues. The CDR3 loop is CASSLGGTALEELFF.

Judged by frequency, this clonotype is medium-sized. This chain joins TRBV29-1 and TRBJ2-7; the TCRdb D gene call, TRBD1, has no DNA to confirm it. The CDR3 consists of 12 residues. Germline V lookup: CDR1 SQVTM, CDR2 ANQGSEA. The CDR3 region is CSVRETPYEQYF.

According to its frequency, this clonotype is medium-sized (0.01 to 0.1%). This chain links TRBV29-1 with TRBJ2-1. CDR1 and CDR2 from the germline V gene are SQVTM and ANQGSEA. This CDR3 spans 12 amino acids. This CDR3 is CSVSSAYNEQFF.

This rearrangement joins TRBV18 to TRBJ2-2. The CDR3 is made up of 16 amino acids. CDR1 is KGHSH, CDR2 LQKENI, per germline. The CDR3 sequence is CASSPPGSSNTGELFF.